A selection of T cell receptor beta chains follows, all from one sample in a study of cytomegalovirus exposure and HLA in healthy donors. Using immunoSEQ multiplex PCR, the repertoire was profiled, and TCRdb retains in-frame clones only, with some absent. This listing includes approximately 110,000 clones. Sequencing was done on a sample of PBMCs. Receptors were obtained from a middle-aged man in good health and CMV-seronegative. CDR3s include the opening cysteine and the closing phenylalanine or tryptophan. Fields, in order: CDR3 protein, CDR3 DNA, D gene, J gene, V gene. A D gene is named only where the DNA matches it firmly.

CDR3aa: CASSRPGLAVQLSYEQYF; CDR3nt: TGTGCCAGCAGCCGTCCGGGACTAGCGGTTCAGCTCTCCTACGAGCAGTACTTC; d_gene: TRBD2; j_gene: TRBJ2-7; v_gene: TRBV11-3
CDR3aa: CASSRLAGGPRETQYF; CDR3nt: TGTGCCAGCAGCAGACTAGCGGGAGGGCCCCGGGAGACCCAGTACTTC; d_gene: TRBD2; j_gene: TRBJ2-5; v_gene: TRBV11-3
CDR3aa: CASSQQGPNEKLFF; CDR3nt: TGTGCCAGCTCCCAACAGGGTCCCAATGAAAAACTGTTTTTT; d_gene: NA; j_gene: TRBJ1-4; v_gene: TRBV18
CDR3aa: CASSLDRYTYEQYF; CDR3nt: TGTGCCAGCAGCTTAGACAGGTATACCTACGAGCAGTACTTC; d_gene: NA; j_gene: TRBJ2-7; v_gene: TRBV11-3
CDR3aa: CASRLGRERDEQYF; CDR3nt: TGTGCCAGCAGGTTGGGGCGGGAGAGAGACGAGCAGTACTTC; d_gene: TRBD2; j_gene: TRBJ2-7; v_gene: TRBV28
CDR3aa: CAISESQGLAVNTGELFF; CDR3nt: TGTGCCATCAGTGAGTCTCAAGGACTAGCGGTTAACACCGGGGAGCTGTTTTTT; d_gene: TRBD2; j_gene: TRBJ2-2; v_gene: TRBV10-3
CDR3aa: CASSGGGLGDGYTF; CDR3nt: TGTGCCAGCAGTGGGGGGGGGCTTGGGGATGGCTACACCTTC; d_gene: NA; j_gene: TRBJ1-2; v_gene: TRBV6-1
CDR3aa: CASSRTRDTYEQYF; CDR3nt: TGTGCCAGCAGCCGGACTAGGGATACCTACGAGCAGTACTTC; d_gene: TRBD2; j_gene: TRBJ2-7; v_gene: TRBV7-8
CDR3aa: CASSLVRGGSYEQYF; CDR3nt: TGTGCCAGCAGCTTAGTGCGAGGGGGCTCCTACGAGCAGTACTTC; d_gene: NA; j_gene: TRBJ2-7; v_gene: TRBV7-8
CDR3aa: CAWTNGGVAFF; CDR3nt: TGTGCCTGGACCAACGGGGGGGTTGCTTTCTTT; d_gene: NA; j_gene: TRBJ1-1; v_gene: TRBV30